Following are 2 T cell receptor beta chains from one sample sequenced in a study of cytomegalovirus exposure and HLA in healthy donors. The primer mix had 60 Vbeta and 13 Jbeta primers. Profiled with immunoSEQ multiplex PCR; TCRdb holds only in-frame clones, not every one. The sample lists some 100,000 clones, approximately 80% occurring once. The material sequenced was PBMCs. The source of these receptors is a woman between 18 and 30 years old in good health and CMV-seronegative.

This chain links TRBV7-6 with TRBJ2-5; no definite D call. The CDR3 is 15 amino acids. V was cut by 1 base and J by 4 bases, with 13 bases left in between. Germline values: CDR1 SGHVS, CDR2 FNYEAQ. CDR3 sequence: CASSLVVSHGETQYF. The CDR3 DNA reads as TGTGCCAGCAGCTTAGTCGTTTCCCACGGAGAGACCCAGTACTTC.

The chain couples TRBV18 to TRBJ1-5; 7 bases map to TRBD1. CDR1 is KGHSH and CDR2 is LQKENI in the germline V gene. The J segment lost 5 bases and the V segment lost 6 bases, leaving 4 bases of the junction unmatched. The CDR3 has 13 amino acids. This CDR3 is CASSRQGYQPQHF. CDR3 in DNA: TGTGCCAGCTCCCGACAGGGATATCAGCCCCAGCATTTT. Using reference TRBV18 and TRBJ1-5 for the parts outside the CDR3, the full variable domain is NAGVMQNPRHLVRRRGQEARLRCSPMKGHSHVYWYRQLPEEGLKFMVYLQKENIIDESGMPKERFSAEFPKEGPSILRIQQVVRGDSAAYFCASSRQGYQPQHFGDGTRLSIL.